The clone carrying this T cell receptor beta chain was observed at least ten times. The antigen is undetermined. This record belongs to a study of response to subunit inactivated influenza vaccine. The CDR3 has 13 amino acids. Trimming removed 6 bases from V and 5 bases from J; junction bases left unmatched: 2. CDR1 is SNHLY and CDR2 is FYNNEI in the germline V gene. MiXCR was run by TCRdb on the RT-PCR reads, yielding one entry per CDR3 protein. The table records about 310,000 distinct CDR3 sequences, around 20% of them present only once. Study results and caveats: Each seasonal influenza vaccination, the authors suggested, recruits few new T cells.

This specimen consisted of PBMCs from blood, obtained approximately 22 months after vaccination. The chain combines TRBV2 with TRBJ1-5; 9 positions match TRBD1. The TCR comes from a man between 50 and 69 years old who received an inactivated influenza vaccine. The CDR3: CASRDRGDQPQHF. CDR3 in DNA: TGTGCCAGCAGGGACAGGGGCGATCAGCCCCAGCATTTT.